These 17 T cell receptor beta chains originate from one sample sequenced in a study of T cell repertoires in cytomegalovirus infection. These TCRs' antigens remain unknown. TCRdb recomputed calls from the reads with MiXCR, one row per CDR3 protein. This sample carries about 270,000 distinct CDR3 sequences, approximately 22% of them seen once, and the ten largest clones take roughly a fifth. This sample comprised cultured PBMCs, obtained from culture after CMV antigen stimulation. The source of these receptors is a human donor in good health (CMV status not recorded). Some clones in this sample may be carry-over from other donors' samples.

This rearrangement joins TRBV27 to TRBJ2-1; D is unclear. From germline, CDR1 is MNHEY and CDR2 SMNVEV (reference sequence). Trimming pared 8 bases from V and 0 bases from J, leaving 11 bases between. The CDR3 sequence is 14 residues long. CDR3 loop: CASASTSSYNEQFF. The CDR3 DNA is TGTGCCAGCGCCTCAACGAGCTCCTACAATGAGCAGTTCTTC.

This clonotype turned up a few times. The rearrangement joins TRBV19 to TRBJ2-1; D is unresolved. The V gene's germline CDR1 is LNHDA and CDR2 SQIVND (reference sequence). The CDR3 consists of 16 residues. The germline V and J ends were trimmed by 5 bases and 8 bases, with 22 bases remaining between them. The CDR3 sequence: CASSWVGPLVSDEQFF. The CDR3 coding sequence is TGTGCCAGTAGTTGGGTAGGGCCTCTGGTTTCGGATGAGCAGTTCTTC. The full variable domain, with the rest looked up from reference TRBV19 and TRBJ2-1, is DGGITQSPKYLFRKEGQNVTLSCEQNLNHDAMYWYRQDPGQGLRLIYYSQIVNDFQKGDIAEGYSVSREKKESFPLTVTSAQKNPTAFYLCASSWVGPLVSDEQFFGPGTRLTVL.

This clonotype was detected a few times. The CDR3 is CASSLGTMANEKLFF. The CDR3 bases are TGTGCCAGCAGCTTAGGGACGATGGCTAATGAAAAACTGTTTTTT. The rearrangement joins TRBV11-2 to TRBJ1-4; D remains ambiguous. Germline V lookup: CDR1 SGHAT, CDR2 FQNNGV. This CDR3 has 15 amino acids. V lost 1 base and J lost 3, with 9 bases in between.

This rearrangement joins TRBV28 to TRBJ2-1; 10 bases map to TRBD2. Trimming removed 6 bases from V and 12 bases from J; junction bases left unmatched: 11. The CDR3 runs 14 residues. CDR1 is MDHEN and CDR2 is SYDVKM in the germline V gene. The CDR3, as DNA: TGTGCCAGCAGGGTCTCTAGCGGGAGCAAGGGGCAGTTCTTC. Residues: CASRVSSGSKGQFF.

The gene calls are TRBV20-1 and TRBJ1-4; 7 bases are shared with TRBD1. The CDR3 covers 13 residues. V trimming: 5 bases; J trimming: 3 bases; junction bases outside the gene matches: 3. Germline lookup yields CDR1 DFQATT and CDR2 SNEGSKA (reference sequence). The CDR3 loop is CSAAGTANEKLFF. The DNA of the CDR3 is TGCAGTGCTGCCGGGACAGCTAATGAAAAACTGTTTTTT.

This clonotype has more than one count but fewer than ten. The rearrangement links TRBV11-2 to TRBJ2-2, with 11 bases that match TRBD1. The CDR3 totals 16 residues. With V trimmed by 4 bases and J by 1 base, 2 bases remained unmatched. In germline, CDR1 is SGHAT, CDR2 FQNNGV. The chain's CDR3 is CASSSGTGGNTGELFF. The CDR3, as DNA: TGTGCCAGCAGCTCCGGGACAGGGGGGAACACCGGGGAGCTGTTTTTT.

This clonotype occurred many times. The V gene is TRBV28, the J gene TRBJ2-7; D remains ambiguous. There are 12 residues in the CDR3. Germline V CDR1 and CDR2: MDHEN, SYDVKM. Trimming took off 2 bases at V and 7 bases at J, with 9 bases between the two ends. In DNA form, the CDR3 reads TGTGCCAGCAGTTTACTGGGCGGAGAGCAGTACGTC. This encodes CASSLLGGEQYV.

At least ten counts were recorded for this clonotype. The chain recombines TRBV6-1 with TRBJ1-1; D is ambiguous. The germline V and J ends were trimmed by 6 bases and 0 bases, with 5 bases remaining between them. Germline values: CDR1 MNHNS, CDR2 SASEGT. The CDR3 is 12 residues long. CDR3 DNA: TGTGCCAGCAGACCCCTGAACACTGAAGCTTTCTTT. Translation: CASRPLNTEAFF.

This clonotype has more than one count but fewer than ten. The chain uses TRBV12-3 or TRBV12-4 and TRBJ2-5; D uncertain. The germline V and J ends were trimmed by 1 base and 7 bases, with 10 bases remaining between them. The CDR3 spans 13 residues. The CDR3 here is CASSLGLKGTQYF. Written as DNA, the CDR3 is TGTGCCAGCAGTTTAGGCCTGAAAGGGACCCAGTACTTC.

This clonotype has at least ten counts. This chain uses TRBV10-3 with TRBJ2-2, with TRBD2 as a possible D gene (6 bases). The CDR3 covers 14 residues. Germline V gene data show CDR1 as ENHRY and CDR2 as SYGVKD. Trimming took off 8 bases at V and 1 base at J, with 11 bases between the two ends. CDR3 region: CAIGGPGNTGELFF. The CDR3 bases are TGTGCCATCGGAGGGCCCGGGAACACCGGGGAGCTGTTTTTT.

This clonotype was observed at least ten times. The chain has TRBV7-2 and TRBJ2-3; D uncertain. Trimming shortened V by 1 base and J by 2 bases, and 10 bases separated the two germline ends. CDR1 and CDR2 from the germline V gene are SGHTA and FQGNSA. The CDR3 is made up of 15 amino acids. The CDR3 region has the DNA TGTGCCAGCAGCTTAGGTGGGCCCTACACAGATACGCAGTATTTT. Amino acids: CASSLGGPYTDTQYF.

V and J are TRBV12-3 or TRBV12-4 and TRBJ2-1; weak D call: TRBD1 (6 bases). The CDR3 is 12 residues long. V dropped 11 bases and J dropped 13 bases, with 21 bases sitting between them. This CDR3 reads CARTWGSGEQFF. CDR3 nucleotides: TGTGCCCGCACCTGGGGTTCAGGGGAACAGTTCTTC.

This sequence joins TRBV29-1 and TRBJ1-1, with unresolved D. The germline V gene encodes CDR1 SQVTM and CDR2 ANQGSEA. There are 11 residues in the CDR3. Trimming removed 2 bases at V and 11 bases at J, with 12 bases between. CDR3 protein: CSVEPGRNAFF. The CDR3 nucleotides read TGCAGCGTTGAACCCGGGAGGAATGCTTTCTTT.

This chain connects TRBV7-6 to TRBJ2-1; 9 bases match TRBD2. This CDR3 contains 19 residues. V lost 2 bases to trimming and J lost 5 bases; unmatched junction nucleotides: 16. Germline V gene sequence: CDR1 SGHVS, CDR2 FNYEAQ. The CDR3 coding sequence is TGTGCCAGCAGCTTAAATGCGGGGGGGGGAGGGGGATTCCACAATGAGCAGTTCTTC. Its translation is CASSLNAGGGGGFHNEQFF.

This clonotype occurred once. The chain couples TRBV18 to TRBJ2-3, with TRBD1 matching 7 bases. Germline CDR1 KGHSH, CDR2 LQKENI. The CDR3 is made up of 13 amino acids. Trimming cost V 3 bases and J 11 bases; bases outside gene matches: 8. The CDR3 here is CASSPTGMVGQYF. The CDR3 DNA reads as TGTGCCAGCTCACCGACAGGGATGGTCGGGCAGTATTTT.

The CDR3 bases are TGTGCCAGTATTTCGGACAGTCCTGGGGAGACCCAGTACTTC. Protein product: CASISDSPGETQYF. The chain recombines TRBV19 with TRBJ2-5, with D perhaps matching TRBD1 (6 bases). Between the trimmed V and J ends, which lost 7 bases and 5 bases, there was a span of 17 bases. The germline V gene has CDR1 LNHDA and CDR2 SQIVND (reference sequence). The CDR3 length is 14 residues. Filled out from reference TRBV19 and TRBJ2-5, the complete variable domain reads DGGITQSPKYLFRKEGQNVTLSCEQNLNHDAMYWYRQDPGQGLRLIYYSQIVNDFQKGDIAEGYSVSREKKESFPLTVTSAQKNPTAFYLCASISDSPGETQYFGPGTRLLVL.

The chain uses TRBV5-8 and TRBJ1-2; D not resolved. V lost 4 bases, J lost 2 bases, and 15 bases lay in between. The CDR3 length is 15 residues. Germline V gene sequence: CDR1 SGHTS, CDR2 YDEGEE. For the CDR3, the DNA is TGTGCCAGCAGCCCACCGTATACGAGAAACTATGGCTACACCTTC. Encoded protein: CASSPPYTRNYGYTF.